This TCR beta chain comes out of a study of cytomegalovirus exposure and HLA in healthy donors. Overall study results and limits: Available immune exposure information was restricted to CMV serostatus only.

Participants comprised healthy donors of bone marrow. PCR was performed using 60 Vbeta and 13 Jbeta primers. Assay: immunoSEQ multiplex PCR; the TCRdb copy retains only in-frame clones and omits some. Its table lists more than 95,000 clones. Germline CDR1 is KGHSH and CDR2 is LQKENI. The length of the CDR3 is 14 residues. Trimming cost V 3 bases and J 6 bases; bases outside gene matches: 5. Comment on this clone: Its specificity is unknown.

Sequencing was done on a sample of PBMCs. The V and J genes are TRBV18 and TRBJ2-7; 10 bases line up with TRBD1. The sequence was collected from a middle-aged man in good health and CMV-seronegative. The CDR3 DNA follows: TGTGCCAGCTCACCCGGGACAGGGGCAGGCGAGCAGTACTTC. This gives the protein CASSPGTGAGEQYF.